This T cell receptor (beta chain) was documented in a study of T-cell reconstitution after alpha-beta-depleted transplantation in children listed by TCRdb under 2016. The study in broad terms: The study quantitatively tracked T-cell immune reconstitution after TCRalphabeta/CD19-depleted allogeneic hematopoietic cell transplantation in children using TCR repertoire profiling. Paper-wide results and their limitations: In some patients, the high TCRbeta diversity seen at day 60 was put down to recipient T cells and intrathymic progenitors that had survived conditioning. The frequencies of hyperexpanded clones fell over the following months, and after one year, T-cell counts and TCRbeta diversity were mostly attributed to newly produced T cells. The apparently early recovery of alphabetaT-cell counts about two months after transplant reportedly depended on only several hundred rapidly expanded clones that came from non-depleted graft cells.

From a lookup of the germline V gene, CDR1 and CDR2 are SGHRS and YFSETQ. From its cysteine to its phenylalanine, the CDR3 spans 14 amino acids. Kept here is only the CDR3 DNA, which spans 42 bases and is read in frame from base 1. Ends trimmed: V by 4 bases, J by 10 bases; bases unmatched to a gene: 10. The sample's treatment or condition label is to be understood as: allogeneic hematopoietic cell transplantation with graft depleted of TCRalphabeta T cells and CD19 B cells. The children who served as transplant recipients had been given grafts of TCRalphabeta/CD19-depleted allogeneic hematopoietic cells. Receptor libraries were prepared by PCR. TCRdb lists the instrument as Illumina HiSeq 2500. To normalize quantification of the TCRbeta repertoire, the TCR libraries were built with molecular barcoding that relied on unique molecular identifiers. TCRdb ran its own pipeline on the public reads, namely fastp trimming at Q25 and MiXCR clone calling, and kept in-frame beta chains. Each CDR3 protein appears once, grouped with its most common genes and DNA. This sample holds nearly 350,000 distinct CDR3 sequences; about 17% were observed only once. Together, the top ten hold around 38% of the sample.

This clonotype was observed many times. Its antigen has not been determined. No base-level quality is on record; no much larger clone is a single base apart. The sequence came from a male patient under 10 years old who had a stem cell transplant for acute lymphoblastic leukemia, so the T cells may come from the graft donor. The specimen comprised PBMCs, mostly from graft donor cells, sampled 360 days after TCRalphabeta/CD19-depleted stem cell transplant. The sequence joins TRBV5-1 to TRBJ2-2; 7 bases in the middle match TRBD2. The CDR3 region has the sequence CASSPGGPSLELFF. In nucleotides, the sequence is TGCGCCAGCAGCCCGGGGGGACCCTCTTTGGAGCTGTTTTTT.